One sample yielded the 28 T cell receptor beta chains listed below, sequenced in a study of blood T cell repertoires in COVID-19. Assay used: immunoSEQ multiplex PCR; TCRdb lists only in-frame clones, some missing. The sample has roughly 150,000 clones, about 85% seen once. The sequencing input was peripheral blood. The receptors here all came from a man at least 80 years old with COVID-19, enrolled during active disease.

This clone occurred a few times. The chain is built from TRBV7-2 and TRBJ1-5; tentatively, D is TRBD1 (6 bases). Trimming took 6 bases from V and 5 from J, leaving 20 bases between them. The V gene's germline CDR1 is SGHTA and CDR2 FQGNSA. The CDR3 loop spans 16 amino acids. CDR3 sequence reads: CASRLDSGGAYQPQHF. The CDR3 DNA follows: TGTGCCAGCAGACTGGACAGTGGGGGGGCATATCAGCCCCAGCATTTT. The complete variable domain, with remaining parts taken from reference TRBV7-2 and TRBJ1-5, reads GAGVSQSPSNKVTEKGKDVELRCDPISGHTALYWYRQSLGQGLEFLIYFQGNSAPDKSGLPSDRFSAERTGGSVSTLTIQRTQQEDSAVYLCASRLDSGGAYQPQHFGDGTRLSIL.

CDR3 bases: TGTGCCAGCAGCTTGGGGGGACAGAAAGGAACTGAAGCTTTCTTT. Translation: CASSLGGQKGTEAFF. The V gene is TRBV5-4, the J gene TRBJ1-1; 7 nucleotides match TRBD1. The length of the CDR3 is 15 residues. The germline V gene has CDR1 SGHNT and CDR2 YYREEE (reference sequence). The junction had 7 bases not matched to a gene; V was cut back by 0 bases and J by 5 bases. Supplemented by reference TRBV5-4 and TRBJ1-1, the full variable domain reads ETGVTQSPTHLIKTRGQQVTLRCSSQSGHNTVSWYQQALGQGPQFIFQYYREEENGRGNFPPRFSGLQFPNYSSELNVNALELDDSALYLCASSLGGQKGTEAFFGQGTRLTVV.

The J gene is TRBJ1-2, the V gene TRBV7-2; 8 positions agree with TRBD1. This CDR3 has 14 residues. The junction had 2 bases not matched to a gene; V was cut back by 5 bases and J by 0 bases. CDR1 SGHTA and CDR2 FQGNSA come from the germline V gene. The CDR3 nucleotides read TGTGCCAGCAGCCCGGGACAGGCTAACTATGGCTACACCTTC. Its protein is CASSPGQANYGYTF.

The chain joins TRBV5-5 to TRBJ2-1; D remains unclear. V was clipped by 0 bases and J by 7 bases, with 5 bases between them. Germline assignment: CDR1 SGHKS and CDR2 YYEKEE (reference sequence). The CDR3 spans 12 residues. The CDR3 protein is CASSLARNEQFF. The DNA for the CDR3 is TGTGCCAGCAGCTTGGCGAGGAATGAGCAGTTCTTC.

CDR3 nucleotide sequence: TGTGCCAGCTCCGCTCGCGCGACAGGGAACTATGGCTACACCTTC. Protein product: CASSARATGNYGYTF. This chain links TRBV18 with TRBJ1-2; 7 positions match TRBD1. J was trimmed by 2 bases and V by 6 bases; bases with no gene match: 9. The CDR3 has 15 residues. The V gene's germline CDR1 is KGHSH and CDR2 LQKENI.

This chain joins TRBV12-3 or TRBV12-4 and TRBJ1-6, with D hard to call. V was clipped by 10 bases and J by 5 bases, with 9 bases between them. The CDR3 loop spans 12 amino acids. DNA for the CDR3: TGTGCCACAGGCCGCAATAATTCACCCCTCCACTTT. Its translation is CATGRNNSPLHF.

This clone was observed once. The rearrangement uses TRBV5-1 and TRBJ2-5; TRBD1 agrees at 10 bases. Germline V gene lookup returns CDR1 SGHRS and CDR2 YFSETQ. This CDR3 region has 14 residues. V was pared by 4 bases and J by 5 bases, with 5 bases of the junction left unmatched. The CDR3 coding sequence is TGCGCCAGCAGCCTCGGACAGGGGGGCGAGACCCAGTACTTC. Its protein is CASSLGQGGETQYF.

The V and J genes are TRBV28 and TRBJ1-5; D might be TRBD1 (5 bases). Deletions cut 6 bases from V and 0 bases from J, with 12 bases between. From germline, CDR1 is MDHEN and CDR2 SYDVKM. The CDR3 consists of 15 residues. CDR3 in DNA: TGTGCCAGCAGCCCCGACAGCGATAGCAATCAGCCCCAGCATTTT. It specifies CASSPDSDSNQPQHF. The full variable domain, completed using reference TRBV28 and TRBJ1-5, is DVKVTQSSRYLVKRTGEKVFLECVQDMDHENMFWYRQDPGLGLRLIYFSYDVKMKEKGDIPEGYSVSREKKERFSLILESASTNQTSMYLCASSPDSDSNQPQHFGDGTRLSIL.

This clone was found once. The chain combines TRBV5-1 with TRBJ1-4; D perhaps matches TRBD1 (5 bases). Trimming stripped 0 bases from V and 3 bases from J, with 15 bases between. The CDR3 totals 17 residues. Germline assignment: CDR1 SGHRS and CDR2 YFSETQ. The CDR3 sequence is CASSLATQGGSNEKLFF. CDR3 DNA sequence: TGCGCCAGCAGCTTGGCCACCCAGGGCGGATCTAATGAAAAACTGTTTTTT. Based on the CDR3 plus reference TRBV5-1 and TRBJ1-4, the full variable domain is KAGVTQTPRYLIKTRGQQVTLSCSPISGHRSVSWYQQTPGQGLQFLFEYFSETQRNKGNFPGRFSGRQFSNSRSEMNVSTLELGDSALYLCASSLATQGGSNEKLFFGSGTQLSVL.

The chain is built from TRBV5-1 and TRBJ1-1; the match to TRBD1 covers 7 bases. V dropped 2 bases and J dropped 1; count of bases not matched to a gene: 8. The length of the CDR3 is 16 residues. In germline, CDR1 is SGHRS, CDR2 YFSETQ. Here the CDR3 reads CASSLQGPTSNTEAFF. The CDR3 DNA is TGCGCCAGCAGCTTACAGGGGCCGACTTCGAACACTGAAGCTTTCTTT.

The J gene is TRBJ2-3, the V gene TRBV10-1; D is undetermined. V lost 6 bases to trimming and J lost 10 bases, with 17 bases between them. Per germline, CDR1 WNHNN and CDR2 SYGVQD (reference sequence). The CDR3 sequence is 13 residues long. The DNA of the CDR3 is TGCGCCAGCAGCCGAGACGACACCTCCTCGCAGTATTTT. Protein: CASSRDDTSSQYF.

This rearrangement joins TRBV4-3 to TRBJ1-4, with 8 bases matching TRBD1. With V trimmed by 4 bases and J by 8 bases, 9 bases remained unmatched. Germline loops: CDR1 LGHNA, CDR2 YSLEER. This CDR3 comprises 15 residues. The CDR3 reads CASSLSGGLSEKLFF. Written as DNA, the CDR3 is TGCGCCAGCAGCCTATCAGGGGGCTTAAGCGAAAAACTGTTTTTT.

The chain uses TRBV4-2 and TRBJ2-3, with D maybe TRBD2 (5 bases). V was trimmed by 1 base and J by 4 bases, leaving 12 bases between them. This CDR3 contains 15 residues. In germline, CDR1 is LGHNA, CDR2 YNFKEQ. DNA for the CDR3: TGTGCCAGCAGCCAAGGGGCTACTAGACCAGATACGCAGTATTTT. It specifies CASSQGATRPDTQYF.

DNA for the CDR3: TGTGCCAGCAGCCTGGACTTACTGAGCTCCTACGAGCAGTACTTC. It is translated as CASSLDLLSSYEQYF. This chain joins TRBV5-8 and TRBJ2-7, with a possible D match to TRBD2 (5 bases). Germline lookup yields CDR1 SGHTS and CDR2 YDEGEE. The CDR3 runs 15 residues. The V gene lost 4 bases and the J gene lost 0 bases, with 14 bases spanning the gap.

This clone was detected once. V usage is TRBV29-1 and J usage is TRBJ1-4; 10 bases line up with TRBD1. CDR3 length: 16 residues. Germline V CDR1 and CDR2: SQVTM, ANQGSEA. The junction had 4 bases not matched to a gene; V was cut back by 3 bases and J by 0 bases. The CDR3 DNA reads as TGCAGCGTTGATGGGACAGGGGCTTCAACTAATGAAAAACTGTTTTTT. This translates into CSVDGTGASTNEKLFF.

V is TRBV7-9 and J is TRBJ2-5; weak D call: TRBD1 (5 bases). CDR3 length equals 13 residues. Germline lookup yields CDR1 SEHNR and CDR2 FQNEAQ (reference sequence). V lost 7 bases and J 4 bases, leaving 13 bases between the germline ends. This chain's CDR3 is CASKQDVGETQYF. The CDR3 DNA follows: TGTGCCAGCAAACAGGATGTGGGAGAGACCCAGTACTTC.

The rearrangement joins TRBV5-1 to TRBJ2-7, with D possibly matching TRBD2 (7 bases). Per germline, CDR1 SGHRS and CDR2 YFSETQ. V was trimmed by 5 bases and J by 4 bases, leaving 19 bases between them. The CDR3 has 15 amino acids. The CDR3 DNA is TGCGCCAGCAGTGCCCGCGGGGGCAGGGGATACGAGCAGTACTTC. Translated, it gives CASSARGGRGYEQYF.

The CDR3: CSVRGSLSYEQYF. CDR3 bases: TGCAGCGTCAGGGGCAGTCTGTCCTACGAGCAGTACTTC. The chain links TRBV29-1 to TRBJ2-7; D might be TRBD1 (6 bases). Germline V gene data show CDR1 as SQVTM and CDR2 as ANQGSEA. V was pared by 6 bases and J by 1 base, with 13 bases between. The CDR3 runs 13 residues.

V usage is TRBV6-5 and J usage is TRBJ2-5, with TRBD1 identical over 7 bases. Germline CDR1 is MNHEY and CDR2 is SVGAGI. CDR3 length: 15 amino acids. V gave up 6 bases and J gave up 1 base; unmatched junction bases: 8. In DNA form, the CDR3 reads TGTGCCAGCAGCCAACCCTCAGGGGGCCAAGAGACCCAGTACTTC. This gives the protein CASSQPSGGQETQYF.

Only a few counts were recorded for this clone. The chain employs TRBV18 and TRBJ1-3; tentative D call: TRBD1 (5 bases). V was pared by 1 base and J by 2 bases, with 9 bases between. This CDR3 region has 15 residues. Germline V CDR1 and CDR2: KGHSH, LQKENI. Here the CDR3 DNA reads TGTGCCAGCTCACCACGGGCAGGGCCTGGAAACACCATATATTTT. As protein: CASSPRAGPGNTIYF.

This chain uses TRBV6-5 with TRBJ2-7, with D tentatively TRBD2 (5 bases). Germline V gene sequence: CDR1 MNHEY, CDR2 SVGAGI. The CDR3 loop spans 15 amino acids. V shed 2 bases and J shed 7 bases, with 18 bases lying between them. The CDR3 reads CASSYRTQAREEQYF. The CDR3 coding sequence is TGTGCCAGCAGTTACCGGACGCAGGCGAGGGAGGAGCAGTACTTC.

V usage is TRBV3-1 (or the pseudogene TRBV3-2) and J usage is TRBJ2-2; D gene ambiguous. Per germline, CDR1 LGHDT and CDR2 YNNKEL (reference sequence). The CDR3 contains 14 residues. V lost 0 bases and J lost 4, with 6 bases in between. CDR3 in amino acids: CASSQEATTGELFF. In DNA form, the CDR3 reads TGTGCCAGCAGCCAAGAAGCTACCACCGGGGAGCTGTTTTTT.

This chain connects TRBV7-9 to TRBJ1-4; D ambiguous. Germline V CDR1 and CDR2: SEHNR, FQNEAQ (reference sequence). The V and J ends lost 3 bases and 3 bases respectively, with 17 bases between them. The CDR3 totals 17 residues. CDR3 loop: CASSFNPTTQANEKLFF. The DNA for the CDR3 is TGTGCCAGCAGCTTTAACCCAACAACGCAGGCTAATGAAAAACTGTTTTTT.

This clone was detected once. This rearrangement joins TRBV6-5 to TRBJ1-6; TRBD1 might be the D (6 bases). CDR1 is MNHEY, CDR2 SVGAGI, per germline. This CDR3 is built from 15 residues. The V end lost 0 bases, the J end lost 7 bases, and 10 bases lay between the germline ends. DNA of the CDR3: TGTGCCAGCAGTTACTCAGGGGGGGTGAATTCACCCCTCCACTTT. It specifies CASSYSGGVNSPLHF.

V gene TRBV6-2 or TRBV6-3 combines with J gene TRBJ1-5; the D is unclear. V dropped 2 bases and J dropped 0 bases, with 26 bases sitting between them. There are 21 residues in the CDR3. Germline CDR1 reads MNHEY; CDR2 reads SVGEGT. The CDR3 nucleotides are TGTGCCAGCAGTTACCCGAATCTTCCCGTGGGAGGAGATTCTAGCAATCAGCCCCAGCATTTT. Protein: CASSYPNLPVGGDSSNQPQHF.

The chain carries TRBV19 and TRBJ1-1; D may be TRBD1 (5 bases). Per germline, CDR1 LNHDA and CDR2 SQIVND (reference sequence). V was pared by 5 bases and J by 3 bases, with 16 bases between. CDR3 length: 15 residues. The CDR3 reads CASSPISSGDTEAFF. The CDR3 bases are TGTGCCAGTAGTCCTATCAGTTCGGGGGACACTGAAGCTTTCTTT.

This sequence joins TRBV10-1 and TRBJ2-5; 7 bases map to TRBD2. This CDR3 has 14 amino acids. V dropped 4 bases and J dropped 5; count of bases not matched to a gene: 7. CDR1 and CDR2 from the germline V gene are WNHNN and SYGVQD (reference sequence). The CDR3 spells CASSASGDAETQYF. DNA for the CDR3: TGCGCCAGCAGTGCAAGCGGGGACGCCGAGACCCAGTACTTC.

This clone came up once. This same CDR3 is encoded by further DNA sequences in the sample. The chain links TRBV5-1 to TRBJ1-2; 9 bases match TRBD1. CDR3 length: 13 residues. CDR1 and CDR2 (germline): SGHRS, YFSETQ. The junction had 6 bases not matched to a gene; V was cut back by 4 bases and J by 8 bases. In DNA form, the CDR3 reads TGCGCCAGCAGCCTGGGACAGGGTGCCGGCTACACCTTC. Its translation: CASSLGQGAGYTF.